Following are 24 T cell receptor beta chains from one sample sequenced in a study of blood T cells in healthy people across ages (dated by TCRdb to the mid-2010s). The method was 5' RACE. The listed sequencing device is Illumina HiSeq 2500. A second PCR of about 6 to 11 cycles was performed with a sample-barcoded 5' primer and a J-beta primer mix. The raw public data were reprocessed by TCRdb itself: fastp quality trimming at Q25, MiXCR clonotype calling, in-frame beta chains only. Each entry merges the rows of one CDR3 protein and shows their most common DNA and genes. Recorded for this sample are 920,000 or so distinct CDR3 sequences; more than 35% of them occurred a single time. The ten largest clonotypes hold approximately 20% of the sample. Sequenced sample: blood. Receptors originate from a woman in her fifties or sixties in good health.

This chain connects TRBV20-1 to TRBJ2-7; D is perhaps TRBD1 (6 bases). The CDR3 loop spans 12 amino acids. The germline V gene encodes CDR1 DFQATT and CDR2 SNEGSKA (reference sequence). Trimming cost V 6 bases and J 4 bases, with 13 bases left between them. CDR3 protein: CSASGQIYEQYF. The DNA of the CDR3 is TGCAGTGCGTCAGGACAGATATACGAGCAGTACTTC.

Worth noting for this clonotype: A much bigger clone sits one base away, suggesting this may be a read error. The chain is built from TRBV7-6 and TRBJ2-1, with 7 bases lining up with TRBD2. The CDR3 sequence is 13 residues long. Germline CDR1 reads SGHVS; CDR2 reads FNYEAQ. The CDR3 sequence is CASRLAGANGQFF. CDR3 in DNA: TGTGCCAGCCGACTAGCTGGGGCCAATGGGCAGTTCTTC.

The chain combines TRBV11-3 with TRBJ2-7; the match to TRBD1 covers 8 bases. Germline V CDR1 and CDR2: SGHNT, YENEEA. The CDR3 consists of 16 residues. J gave up 10 bases and V 5 bases, and 19 bases lay outside the gene matches. The CDR3 DNA follows: TGTGCCAGCAGCCCAGGCGGACAGGGATCTAGAGCAACCCAGTACTTC. Amino acids: CASSPGGQGSRATQYF.

The J gene is TRBJ2-5, the V gene TRBV12-5, with TRBD2 as a possible D gene (5 bases). The CDR3 totals 16 residues. The V gene lost 0 bases and the J gene lost 5 bases, with 16 bases spanning the gap. Germline lookup yields CDR1 LGHNT and CDR2 FRNRAP. CDR3 protein: CASGLVLGTRSETQYF. DNA for the CDR3: TGTGCTAGTGGTTTGGTACTAGGTACTCGCTCCGAGACCCAGTACTTC.

The table lists this clonotype with a count of one. This chain connects TRBV20-1 to TRBJ2-1, with 14 bases that match TRBD2. The V and J ends lost 1 base and 8 bases, in that order; junction bases with no gene match: 13. Germline V gene lookup returns CDR1 DFQATT and CDR2 SNEGSKA (reference sequence). This CDR3 region has 18 residues. This CDR3 reads CSARARGTSGSIRYEQFF. CDR3 in DNA: TGCAGTGCTAGAGCGCGAGGGACTAGCGGGAGTATCCGCTATGAGCAGTTCTTC.

The chain is built from TRBV6-2 or TRBV6-3 and TRBJ2-6; possibly TRBD1 for D (5 bases). From germline, CDR1 is MNHEY and CDR2 SVGEGT. This CDR3 region has 16 residues. Trimming pared 5 bases from V and 0 bases from J, leaving 11 bases between. The CDR3 spells CASSRGTLSGANVLTF. In nucleotides, the CDR3 is TGTGCCAGCAGTAGGGGCACCCTCTCTGGGGCCAACGTCCTGACTTTC.

The CDR3 spells CASKWTGDTTPLHF. The CDR3 DNA sequence: TGTGCCAGCAAATGGACAGGGGATACGACACCCCTCCACTTT. The chain employs TRBV27 and TRBJ1-6; 9 nucleotides match TRBD1. V was clipped by 7 bases and J by 11 bases; unmatched bases: 9. The CDR3 contains 14 residues. Germline CDR1 and CDR2: MNHEY and SMNVEV (reference sequence).

The V call is TRBV10-3, the J call TRBJ1-1; 8 bases are a match to TRBD1. Germline V gene sequence: CDR1 ENHRY, CDR2 SYGVKD. The CDR3 contains 12 residues. J gave up 6 bases and V 4 bases, and 1 base lay outside the gene matches. The CDR3 nucleotides are TGTGCCATCAGTGGACAGGGGTCTGAAGCTTTCTTT. It specifies CAISGQGSEAFF.

This clonotype was observed a handful of times. This rearrangement joins TRBV11-2 to TRBJ2-1; D uncertain. This CDR3 is built from 12 residues. The V end lost 5 bases, the J end lost 6 bases, and 8 bases lay between the germline ends. Germline loops: CDR1 SGHAT, CDR2 FQNNGV. CDR3 amino acids: CASSREINEQFF. DNA of the CDR3: TGTGCCAGCAGCCGTGAAATCAATGAGCAGTTCTTC.

V gene TRBV6-1 combines with J gene TRBJ2-5, with D possibly called TRBD1 or TRBD2 (6 bases each). The CDR3 contains 16 residues. Germline values: CDR1 MNHNS, CDR2 SASEGT. Deletions cut 2 bases from V and 2 bases from J, with 15 bases between. The CDR3 loop reads CASSENPRGLQETQYF. DNA for the CDR3: TGTGCCAGCAGTGAAAATCCTCGGGGGCTACAAGAGACCCAGTACTTC.

This clonotype was seen only a few times. This chain uses TRBV2 with TRBJ2-1; D gene ambiguous. Germline CDR1 SNHLY, CDR2 FYNNEI. The CDR3 has 15 amino acids. V was clipped by 8 bases and J by 0 bases, with 14 bases between them. The CDR3 loop is CASLRSASSYNEQFF. CDR3 coding DNA: TGTGCCAGCCTGAGGTCGGCGAGCTCCTACAATGAGCAGTTCTTC. Together with reference TRBV2 and TRBJ2-1, the CDR3 gives the full variable domain: EPEVTQTPSHQVTQMGQEVILRCVPISNHLYFYWYRQILGQKVEFLVSFYNNEISEKSEIFDDQFSVERPDGSNFTLKIRSTKLEDSAMYFCASLRSASSYNEQFFGPGTRLTVL.

The chain recombines TRBV6-2 or TRBV6-3 with TRBJ2-1; 11 bases line up with TRBD2. The J call may not be correct, given that the DNA end is closer to TRBJ2-7. The CDR3 spans 16 residues. Germline assignment: CDR1 MNHEY and CDR2 SVGEGT. The CDR3 is CASSSHGLAGYNEQYF. The CDR3 DNA is TGTGCCAGCAGTTCTCACGGACTAGCGGGCTACAATGAGCAGTACTTC.

The chain couples TRBV9 to TRBJ2-3, with D possibly being TRBD2 (6 bases). V gave up 3 bases and J gave up 5 bases, with 16 bases separating them. Per germline, CDR1 SGDLS and CDR2 YYNGEE. CDR3 length equals 15 residues. The CDR3, as DNA: TGTGCCAGCAGCGAGGGTAGCGGAGGGGAAGATACGCAGTATTTT. Translation: CASSEGSGGEDTQYF.

This sequence joins TRBV29-1 and TRBJ2-1; 7 nucleotides match TRBD2. Trimming at V came to 7 bases and at J to 10 bases, leaving 13 bases not matched to a gene. The CDR3 is 13 amino acids. The germline V gene encodes CDR1 SQVTM and CDR2 ANQGSEA. The CDR3 spells CSAAAGVAREQFF. The CDR3 region has the DNA TGCAGCGCCGCGGCGGGAGTCGCGAGGGAGCAGTTCTTC.

This clonotype was counted a single time. The chain couples TRBV12-3 or TRBV12-4 to TRBJ2-3; perhaps TRBD2 as D (5 bases). The V and J ends lost 6 bases and 4 bases respectively, with 20 bases between them. The CDR3 runs 16 residues. The CDR3, as DNA: TGTGCCAGCAGCCATGACGGTGGGAGAAGGTCAGATACGCAGTATTTT. It encodes CASSHDGGRRSDTQYF.

The rearrangement links TRBV21-1 to TRBJ2-3; the D call in the table, TRBD2, was not verified against the DNA. TRBV21-1 is marked as a pseudogene. This CDR3 has 15 amino acids. The CDR3 sequence is CASTTAGEEADTQYF. Here the CDR3 DNA reads TGTGCCAGCACTACAGCGGGAGAGGAGGCAGATACGCAGTATTTT.

The chain couples TRBV28 to TRBJ1-2; 7 bases fit TRBD1. Germline loops: CDR1 MDHEN, CDR2 SYDVKM. The CDR3 runs to 14 residues. V was clipped by 4 bases and J by 5 bases; unmatched bases: 7. The chain's CDR3 is CASSSGRGSYGYTF. CDR3 DNA sequence: TGTGCCAGCAGTTCGGGCAGGGGGTCTTATGGCTACACCTTC.

In this sample, this clonotype turned up a few times. The V and J genes are TRBV6-2 or TRBV6-3 and TRBJ2-1, with a weak D call TRBD2 (5 bases). The CDR3 has 13 amino acids. V lost 1 base, J lost 10 bases, and 11 bases lay in between. Germline V CDR1 and CDR2: MNHEY, SVGEGT. The CDR3 DNA follows: TGTGCCAGCAGTTACTGGAGCGGCTCGGAGCAGTTCTTC. It yields the protein CASSYWSGSEQFF.

J is TRBJ2-3 and V is TRBV24-1; a weak D match, TRBD2 (7 bases). Germline CDR1 and CDR2: KGHDR and SFDVKD. Trimming shortened V by 5 bases and J by 7 bases, and 18 bases separated the two germline ends. This CDR3 has 15 amino acids. In DNA form, the CDR3 reads TGTGCCACCAGTGGTGCGGGGGCGGGAAGACATACGCAGTATTTT. The encoded protein is CATSGAGAGRHTQYF.

This chain uses TRBV27 with TRBJ2-7; TRBD1 agrees at 10 bases. Germline values: CDR1 MNHEY, CDR2 SMNVEV (reference sequence). The CDR3 is 15 residues long. Germline trimming cut 3 bases from V and 6 bases from J; bases unmatched to any gene: 8. The DNA of the CDR3 is TGTGCCAGCAGTTTGACCCCGGGACAGGGGAGCGAGCAGTACTTC. Its translation: CASSLTPGQGSEQYF.

This chain links TRBV3-1 with TRBJ1-5; D may be TRBD1 (6 bases). Between the trimmed V and J ends, which lost 9 bases and 0 bases, there was a span of 12 bases. CDR1 and CDR2 from the germline V gene are LGHDT and YNNKEL (reference sequence). The CDR3 contains 14 residues. CDR3 DNA: TGTGCCAGAGAACAGGGATGTAGCAATCAGCCCCAGCATTTT. Protein: CAREQGCSNQPQHF.

This clonotype was counted only a few times. The rearrangement uses TRBV5-1 and TRBJ2-5, with D possibly matching TRBD2 (6 bases). V shed 0 bases and J shed 11 bases, with 20 bases lying between them. The germline V gene has CDR1 SGHRS and CDR2 YFSETQ. The CDR3 contains 15 residues. CDR3: CASSLAIGGRNEQYF. In DNA, the CDR3 is TGCGCCAGCAGCTTGGCTATAGGAGGGAGGAATGAGCAGTACTTC.

This clonotype showed up just a few times. V and J are TRBV20-1 and TRBJ2-7, with 7 bases that match TRBD2. The J call may be faulty, since TRBJ2-5 better matches the DNA end. This CDR3 contains 13 residues. Germline CDR1 is DFQATT and CDR2 is SNEGSKA (reference sequence). CDR3 nucleotide sequence: TGCAGTGCTGCGGGACTACTCCAAGAGACCCAGTACTTC. It encodes CSAAGLLQETQYF.

CDR3: CASSSVRDRGTDTQYF. DNA of the CDR3: TGTGCCAGCAGCTCCGTCCGGGACAGGGGAACAGATACGCAGTATTTT. The chain couples TRBV7-2 to TRBJ2-3; 10 bases match TRBD1. CDR1 SGHTA and CDR2 FQGNSA come from the germline V gene. The CDR3 is 16 residues long. Trimming at V came to 4 bases and at J to 3 bases, leaving 7 bases not matched to a gene. The variable domain in full, completed from reference TRBV7-2 and TRBJ2-3, reads GAGVSQSPSNKVTEKGKDVELRCDPISGHTALYWYRQSLGQGLEFLIYFQGNSAPDKSGLPSDRFSAERTGGSVSTLTIQRTQQEDSAVYLCASSSVRDRGTDTQYFGPGTRLTVL.